This paragraph reports one T cell receptor beta chain. The J segment lost 9 bases and the V segment lost 4 bases, leaving 12 bases of the junction unmatched. The CDR3 is 16 residues long. Germline V lookup: CDR1 SGHDT, CDR2 YYEEEE. Sample-barcoded 5' priming and a J-beta primer mix drove a second PCR of about 7 to 12 cycles. TCRdb fed the 5' RACE reads into MiXCR, producing one record per CDR3 protein. The sample gives some 930,000 distinct CDR3 sequences, 25% to 30% of which show up once; roughly 10% is in the top ten. The data belong to a study of blood T cells in healthy people across ages. A further study also used this sample, focusing on T cells of mothers and their children.

The origin of this receptor is a woman in her forties in good health. The rearrangement uses TRBV5-6 and TRBJ2-1; 11 bases are shared with TRBD2. The sequenced sample was blood. CDR3 DNA sequence: TGTGCCAGCAGCAAGACTAGCGGGGTCATACGGAGTGAGCAGTTCTTC. Translating gives CASSKTSGVIRSEQFF.